This entry concerns a single T cell receptor (beta chain). It was with 60 Vbeta and 13 Jbeta primers that the PCR ran. The data were produced by immunoSEQ multiplex PCR, yet TCRdb's version contains in-frame clones alone and is incomplete. This table holds approximately 180,000 clones, around 82% found once. The V and J ends lost 5 bases and 2 bases, in that order; junction bases with no gene match: 5. CDR1 and CDR2 (germline): SGHAT, FQNNGV. The CDR3 length is 15 residues. These data originate in a study of cytomegalovirus exposure and HLA in healthy donors. The rearrangement joins TRBV11-2 to TRBJ1-2, with 10 bases lining up with TRBD1. The TCR originated in a woman aged 45-60 years in good health and CMV-seropositive. Sequenced: PBMCs. CDR3 bases: TGTGCCAGCAGCACCGGGACAGGGGCAAACTATGGCTACACCTTC. Translating it yields CASSTGTGANYGYTF.